The rows below give T cell receptor beta chains drawn from one sample of a study of shared clonotypes between healthy human individuals. Sequencing was performed with immunoSEQ multiplex PCR; in TCRdb, only in-frame clones are kept and a portion is missing. The sample records millions of clones, about 93% being singletons. Sequencing input: naive CD8+ T cells from PBMCs. These receptors were collected from a man younger than 35 in good health. Some clones in this sample may be carry-over from other donors' samples. CDR3s include the opening cysteine and the closing phenylalanine or tryptophan. The D gene is left open where the match is weak. Size is stated for part of the rows, as once, few or many counts, or as a class when the clone is expanded.

V	D	size	J	length	DNA	CDR3
TRBV10-3	.	.	TRBJ2-2	14	TGTGCCACCAGGCCCGAGGAGGTCGCCGGGGAGCTGTTTTTT	CATRPEEVAGELFF
TRBV5-1	TRBD2	.	TRBJ2-1	18	TGCGCCAGCAGCGCTACAACCGGACTAGCGGGAGCCTACAATGAGCAGTTCTTC	CASSATTGLAGAYNEQFF
TRBV25-1	TRBD2	.	TRBJ2-5	17	TGTGCCAGCAGTGGCCCAAGACTAGCGCGACTCGGGGAGACCCAGTACTTC	CASSGPRLARLGETQYF
TRBV27	TRBD1	.	TRBJ2-1	16	TGTGCCAGCAGCCCGGGACGCATACAGGGGGTGAATGAGCAGTTCTTC	CASSPGRIQGVNEQFF
TRBV7-2	.	once	TRBJ2-5	15	TGTGCCAGCAGCCCCCCAGTTCGCGTACAAGAGACCCAGTACTTC	CASSPPVRVQETQYF
TRBV28	.	.	TRBJ2-1	16	TGTGCCAGCAGAATAGTCGGCCTCACAGGGAACCATGAGCAGTTCTTC	CASRIVGLTGNHEQFF
TRBV29-1	TRBD2	.	TRBJ2-7	16	TGCAGCGTTAGGGAGGGAGCGTACGCGAGCTCCTACGAGCAGTACTTC	CSVREGAYASSYEQYF
TRBV6-5	.	.	TRBJ2-1	14	TGTGCCAGCACACTCCGGGGGCCCAGGAATGAGCAGTTCTTC	CASTLRGPRNEQFF
TRBV13	.	.	TRBJ2-6	15	TGTGCCAGCAGCATTAGTGTTTCTGGGGCCAACGTCCTGACTTTC	CASSISVSGANVLTF
TRBV5-1	.	.	TRBJ2-1	11	TGCGCCAGCAGGGGTACTAATGAGCAGTTCTTC	CASRGTNEQFF
TRBV9	.	.	TRBJ1-1	16	TGTGCCAGCAGCCCCTTGGGAACAGGGTCGAACACTGAAGCTTTCTTT	CASSPLGTGSNTEAFF
TRBV7-8	.	.	TRBJ2-5	13	TGTGCCAGCAGCTTAGTTGACAAGGGGACCCAGTACTTC	CASSLVDKGTQYF
TRBV28	.	.	TRBJ1-5	17	TGTGCCAGCAGTTCCCCCGCGCCGTATCTGGGCAATCAGCCCCAGCATTTT	CASSSPAPYLGNQPQHF
TRBV19	.	.	TRBJ1-1	13	TGTGCCAGTACCCCGGGTGTGAACACTGAAGCTTTCTTT	CASTPGVNTEAFF
TRBV4-1	.	.	TRBJ1-1	14	TGCGCCAGCAGCCGAGAGGAGGGGAACACTGAAGCTTTCTTT	CASSREEGNTEAFF
TRBV19	.	few	TRBJ1-1	16	TGTGCCAGTTTTATGTCTCGGTCCGCCGACAACACTGAAGCTTTCTTT	CASFMSRSADNTEAFF
TRBV5-1	TRBD1	once	TRBJ1-1	13	TGCGCCAGCAGCATAGACAGGGGCACTGAAGCTTTCTTT	CASSIDRGTEAFF
TRBV30	.	.	TRBJ2-5	13	TGTGCCTGGAGTGTGGGCGGCGGAGAGACCCAGTACTTC	CAWSVGGGETQYF
TRBV9	.	.	TRBJ2-5	15	TGTGCCAGCAGCCCAGGAGGGGAGCCCCAAGAGACCCAGTACTTC	CASSPGGEPQETQYF
TRBV9	.	.	TRBJ1-1	14	TGTGCCAGCAGCGTAGGAGGGTACGACACTGAAGCTTTCTTT	CASSVGGYDTEAFF
TRBV5-1	.	.	TRBJ2-1	12	TGCGCCAGCAGCTTTTCTGGCAATGAGCAGTTCTTC	CASSFSGNEQFF
TRBV28	.	.	TRBJ2-3	15	TGTGCCAGCAGCCGCACCGGACTAAGGCCAGATACGCAGTATTTT	CASSRTGLRPDTQYF